Reported below is one T cell receptor (beta chain). Its specificity is not known. The data stem from a study of PD-1 blockade in classical Hodgkin lymphoma. General observations from the study: Some patients began nivolumab under 1 year after ASCT. These patients were excluded from later analyses. The study found complete responders had baseline diversity similar to newly diagnosed patients. Whatever underlies the repertoire differences (possibly disease activity or prior therapy) remains undefined. The CD4+ diversity rise by C4D1 was clearest in complete responders.

All patients experienced relapse after autologous stem cell transplantation, and brentuximab vedotin exposure was variable. Method: immunoSEQ multiplex PCR; TCRdb's copy keeps in-frame clones and lacks some. Here the sample spans roughly 61,000 clones, 80% to 90% being singletons. In germline, CDR1 is LNHDA, CDR2 SQIVND (reference sequence). The CDR3 is made up of 11 amino acids. V lost 4 bases, J lost 7 bases, and 7 bases lay in between. The sequenced sample was peripheral blood mononuclear cells (PBMCs), obtained at baseline. This sequence originates from a human donor with classical Hodgkin lymphoma. V usage is TRBV19 and J usage is TRBJ1-2; TRBD1 might be the D (5 bases). The CDR3 DNA is TGTGCCAGTAGTACCGGGGGTGGCTACACCTTC. It is translated as CASSTGGGYTF.